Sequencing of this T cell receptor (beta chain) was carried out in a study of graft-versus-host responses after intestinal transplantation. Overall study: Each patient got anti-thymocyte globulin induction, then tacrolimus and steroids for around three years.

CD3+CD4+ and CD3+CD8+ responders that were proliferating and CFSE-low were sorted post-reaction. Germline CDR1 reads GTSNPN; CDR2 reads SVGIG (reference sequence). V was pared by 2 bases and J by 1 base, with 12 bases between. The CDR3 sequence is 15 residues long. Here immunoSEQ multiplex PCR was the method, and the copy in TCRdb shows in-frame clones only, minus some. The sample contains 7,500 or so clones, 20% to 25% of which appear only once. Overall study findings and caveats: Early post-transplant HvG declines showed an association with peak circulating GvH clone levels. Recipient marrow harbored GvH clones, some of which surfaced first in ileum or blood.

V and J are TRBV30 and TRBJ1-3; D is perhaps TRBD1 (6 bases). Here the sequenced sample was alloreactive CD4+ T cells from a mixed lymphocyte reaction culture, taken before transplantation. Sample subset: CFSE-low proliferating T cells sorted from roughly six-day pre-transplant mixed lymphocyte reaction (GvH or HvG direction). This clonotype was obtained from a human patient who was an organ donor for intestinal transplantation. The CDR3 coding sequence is TGTGCCTGGAGTTTCGGCACAGGGTCTGGAAACACCATATATTTT. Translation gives CAWSFGTGSGNTIYF.